The sequence of this TCR beta chain was determined in a study of cytomegalovirus exposure and HLA in healthy donors. The overall study: In terms of ancestry, the Caucasian-associated cluster contained roughly 80% of the roughly 400 genotyped donors. Points from the study as a whole: Sequencing depth across donors, presence/absence analyses assumed, was roughly uniform.

PCR amplification relied on 60 Vbeta primers (plus 13 Jbeta primers). Sequenced by immunoSEQ multiplex PCR; TCRdb stores in-frame clones only, minus some. The sample carries about 170,000 clones, around 82% recorded once. Though nominally healthy at sampling, donors likely had unrecorded immune exposures. Trimming pared 0 bases from V and 1 base from J, leaving 8 bases between. Germline CDR1 SGDLS, CDR2 YYNGEE. The CDR3 extends over 16 amino acids. For this clone: Its antigen is unknown.

This receptor was obtained from a male donor in good health and CMV-seronegative. The chain carries TRBV9 and TRBJ2-6; tentative D call: TRBD1 (5 bases). The sample comprised PBMCs. The CDR3 region has the DNA TGTGCCAGCAGCGTAGGGCAGGGTTCTGGGGCCAACGTCCTGACTTTC. Amino acid sequence: CASSVGQGSGANVLTF. Full variable domain (remainder filled in from reference TRBV9 and TRBJ2-6): DSGVTQTPKHLITATGQRVTLRCSPRSGDLSVYWYQQSLDQGLQFLIQYYNGEERAKGNILERFSAQQFPDLHSELNLSSLELGDSALYFCASSVGQGSGANVLTFGAGSRLTVL.